The 22 T cell receptor beta chains presented below share a single source sample, sequenced in a study of OX40 agonist ivuxolimab in advanced cancers. Here immunoSEQ multiplex PCR was the method, and the copy in TCRdb shows in-frame clones only, minus some. The repertoire holds 70,000 to 75,000 clones, around four fifths seen once, with approximately 6% in the top ten. Sequencing was performed on CD4+ or CD8+ T cells sorted from blood, taken in a trial of the OX40 agonist ivuxolimab. These receptors were taken from an adult with an advanced solid tumor such as melanoma, head and neck, liver or kidney cancer.

This chain uses TRBV7-2 with TRBJ1-5; D may be TRBD1 (5 bases). The germline V gene encodes CDR1 SGHTA and CDR2 FQGNSA. The CDR3 consists of 15 residues. The V end lost 4 bases, the J end lost 6 bases, and 16 bases lay between the germline ends. CDR3 DNA sequence: TGTGCCAGCAGCTCGACGGGACCACGCGGTCAGCCCCAGCATTTT. Translated: CASSSTGPRGQPQHF. The whole variable domain, filled in from reference TRBV7-2 and TRBJ1-5, reads GAGVSQSPSNKVTEKGKDVELRCDPISGHTALYWYRQSLGQGLEFLIYFQGNSAPDKSGLPSDRFSAERTGGSVSTLTIQRTQQEDSAVYLCASSSTGPRGQPQHFGDGTRLSIL.

In this sample, this clone turned up a few times. The chain links TRBV7-9 to TRBJ1-6, with D perhaps matching TRBD1 (5 bases). V was pared by 8 bases and J by 10 bases, with 18 bases between. CDR3 length: 14 residues. The germline gives CDR1 SEHNR, CDR2 FQNEAQ (reference sequence). The DNA for the CDR3 is TGTGCCAGCTCGTCTCCCGTTGGGGACTCACCCCTCCACTTT. This gives the protein CASSSPVGDSPLHF.

This clone was observed once. The chain employs TRBV2 and TRBJ1-5, with D tentatively TRBD1 (5 bases). Trimming removed 4 bases at V and 2 bases at J, with 33 bases between. Germline V gene data show CDR1 as SNHLY and CDR2 as FYNNEI. This CDR3 contains 22 residues. The CDR3 region has the DNA TGTGCCAGCAGTGGGGGACCAGATAGAGGACCGCACCGAGGGGAAGGCAATCAGCCCCAGCATTTT. It codes for CASSGGPDRGPHRGEGNQPQHF.

The chain couples TRBV28 to TRBJ2-3, with 10 bases fitting TRBD2. Germline V gives CDR1 MDHEN, CDR2 SYDVKM. CDR3 length: 22 amino acids. The V segment lost 3 bases and the J segment 1 base; nucleotides outside the gene matches: 22. The CDR3 reads CASSFPRVSERGGGYGTDTQYF. The CDR3, as DNA: TGTGCCAGCAGTTTTCCGAGGGTATCGGAGCGGGGGGGCGGCTATGGCACAGATACGCAGTATTTT.

The CDR3 DNA reads TGTGCCACCGTACGTGACCGCGGCCAAACTAGCGGTCGCACAGATACGCAGTATTTT. Its protein product is CATVRDRGQTSGRTDTQYF. The rearrangement joins TRBV27 to TRBJ2-3; TRBD2 agrees at 8 bases. Germline V gene lookup returns CDR1 MNHEY and CDR2 SMNVEV (reference sequence). Trimming at V came to 10 bases and at J to 1 base, leaving 22 bases not matched to a gene. This CDR3 region has 19 residues.

The chain joins TRBV18 to TRBJ2-3; no clear D gene. Germline CDR1 is KGHSH and CDR2 is LQKENI. The CDR3 extends over 14 amino acids. Trimming stripped 4 bases from V and 2 bases from J, with 10 bases between. CDR3 sequence: CASSRDHSTDTQYF. CDR3 DNA: TGTGCCAGCTCACGGGATCACTCCACAGATACGCAGTATTTT.

The CDR3: CATLSGANVLTF. The DNA of the CDR3 is TGTGCCACCCTCTCTGGGGCCAACGTCCTGACTTTC. The chain is built from TRBV28 and TRBJ2-6; D uncertain. V was trimmed by 10 bases and J by 0 bases, leaving 4 bases between them. There are 12 residues in the CDR3. Germline V gives CDR1 MDHEN, CDR2 SYDVKM.

This chain connects TRBV6-4 to TRBJ2-1, with D tentatively TRBD2 (6 bases). Germline CDR1 MRHNA, CDR2 SNTAGT. The CDR3 extends over 16 amino acids. Trimming pared 1 base from V and 0 bases from J, leaving 10 bases between. The CDR3 sequence: CASSDLAESSYNEQFF. CDR3 in DNA: TGTGCCAGCAGTGACTTAGCGGAGAGCTCCTACAATGAGCAGTTCTTC.

The rearrangement uses TRBV2 and TRBJ2-7; 12 nucleotides match TRBD1. The V and J ends lost 0 bases and 4 bases, in that order; junction bases with no gene match: 7. The CDR3 consists of 17 residues. The V gene's germline CDR1 is SNHLY and CDR2 FYNNEI. CDR3 in amino acids: CASSEALGTGGGYEQYV. The DNA for the CDR3 is TGTGCCAGCAGTGAAGCCCTCGGGACAGGGGGCGGTTACGAGCAGTACGTC.

The chain combines TRBV10-2 with TRBJ1-1; D unclear. The CDR3 covers 12 residues. Germline V gene data show CDR1 as WSHSY and CDR2 as SAAADI. V was clipped by 8 bases and J by 1 base, with 8 bases between them. CDR3 in amino acids: CASGQANTEAFF. DNA for the CDR3: TGCGCCAGCGGCCAGGCGAACACTGAAGCTTTCTTT.

The chain couples TRBV19 to TRBJ2-7, with 7 bases that match TRBD1. Losses at the gene ends were 3 bases for V and 2 bases for J; bases not matched to a gene: 13. This CDR3 is built from 17 residues. Per the germline V gene, CDR1 is LNHDA and CDR2 is SQIVND (reference sequence). The CDR3 DNA reads TGTGCCAGTAGTATCGGGCCCACCCCGGGACAGCCCTACGAGCAGTACGTC. It specifies CASSIGPTPGQPYEQYV.

The chain employs TRBV19 and TRBJ2-5; 10 positions agree with TRBD2. Germline V gives CDR1 LNHDA, CDR2 SQIVND (reference sequence). The CDR3 is made up of 15 amino acids. Trimming took 1 base from V and 3 from J; bases not matched to a gene: 2. The CDR3 DNA follows: TGTGCCAGTAGTATAGGCCTAGCGGGAGAAGAGACCCAGTACTTC. Amino acid sequence: CASSIGLAGEETQYF.

This clone was detected only a few times. The gene calls are TRBV7-2 and TRBJ2-6, with D possibly TRBD1 on 5 matching bases. This CDR3 contains 17 residues. The germline V gene encodes CDR1 SGHTA and CDR2 FQGNSA. V was trimmed by 3 bases and J by 1 base, leaving 13 bases between them. CDR3 bases: TGTGCCAGCAGCTTTCAGGGCCTGTCTTCTGGGGCCAACGTCCTGACTTTC. This translates into CASSFQGLSSGANVLTF.

This clone was detected once. The chain has TRBV5-6 and TRBJ2-7, with D perhaps TRBD1 (7 bases). Per the germline V gene, CDR1 is SGHDT and CDR2 is YYEEEE. Deletions cut 4 bases from V and 12 bases from J, with 26 bases between. The CDR3 consists of 15 residues. As DNA, the CDR3 is TGTGCCAGCAGCCCGCGGGACAGCCTTCTACGAGCATCGTACTTC. Amino acid sequence: CASSPRDSLLRASYF. Using reference TRBV5-6 and TRBJ2-7 for the parts outside the CDR3, the full variable domain is DAGVTQSPTHLIKTRGQQVTLRCSPKSGHDTVSWYQQALGQGPQFIFQYYEEEERQRGNFPDRFSGHQFPNYSSELNVNALLLGDSALYLCASSPRDSLLRASYFGPGTRLTVT.

V is TRBV5-8 and J is TRBJ1-5; TRBD1 matches at 11 bases. Germline-derived CDR1 and CDR2 are SGHTS and YDEGEE. The junction had 10 bases not matched to a gene; V was cut back by 5 bases and J by 9 bases. The CDR3 runs to 15 residues. The CDR3 region is CASRVDRGPLRPQHF. The CDR3 bases are TGTGCCAGCAGGGTGGACAGGGGGCCCCTCCGGCCCCAGCATTTT. Together with reference TRBV5-8 and TRBJ1-5, the CDR3 gives the full variable domain: EAGVTQSPTHLIKTRGQQATLRCSPISGHTSVYWYQQALGLGLQFLLWYDEGEERNRGNFPPRFSGRQFPNYSSELNVNALELEDSALYLCASRVDRGPLRPQHFGDGTRLSIL.

V and J are TRBV4-3 and TRBJ2-7, with 14 bases fitting TRBD2. The CDR3 spans 17 residues. From germline, CDR1 is LGHNA and CDR2 YSLEER. V trimming: 0 bases; J trimming: 4 bases; junction bases outside the gene matches: 5. This CDR3 reads CASSQEAGTSGRYEQYF. The CDR3 DNA reads TGCGCCAGCAGCCAAGAGGCCGGGACTAGCGGGAGATACGAGCAGTACTTC.

This clone was detected once. V is TRBV5-4 and J is TRBJ1-2, with TRBD1 identical over 8 bases. CDR3 size: 15 residues. V lost 6 bases to trimming and J lost 1 base; unmatched junction nucleotides: 8. Per germline, CDR1 SGHNT and CDR2 YYREEE (reference sequence). CDR3 coding DNA: TGTGCCAGCACCACGGGACAGGAGCTTAACTATGGCTACACCTTC. Its protein product is CASTTGQELNYGYTF.

V and J are TRBV28 and TRBJ2-7; D tentatively reads TRBD1 or TRBD2 (5 bases each). Between the trimmed V and J ends, which lost 2 bases and 6 bases, there was a span of 20 bases. Looked up from germline, CDR1 is MDHEN and CDR2 is SYDVKM. The CDR3 is 16 amino acids. The CDR3 DNA reads as TGTGCCAGCAGTTTAAGGCCCGGACGGGGCTTGATCGAGCAGTACTTC. It codes for CASSLRPGRGLIEQYF.

The genes are TRBV27 and TRBJ1-5, with 12 nucleotides matching TRBD1. The germline V gene has CDR1 MNHEY and CDR2 SMNVEV (reference sequence). CDR3 length: 20 residues. Unmatched junction bases numbered 19, after V lost 6 bases and J lost 4 bases. CDR3 nucleotides: TGTGCCAGCAGCACACTAGTCCCGGGACAGGGGGCGATACAGAATCAGCCCCAGCATTTT. Its translation: CASSTLVPGQGAIQNQPQHF.

As DNA, the CDR3 is TGTGCCAGCAGCTTAGGCCCAGGGGAGAAAAACATTCAGTACTTC. Amino acids: CASSLGPGEKNIQYF. V gene TRBV7-7 combines with J gene TRBJ2-4; D is perhaps TRBD1 (6 bases). The CDR3 is 15 residues long. The ends were cut back, 1 base at V and 4 bases at J, with 11 bases in the middle. Germline CDR1 SSHAT, CDR2 FNYEAQ (reference sequence).

This clone was seen more than once but under ten times. The rearrangement uses TRBV7-2 and TRBJ1-3; D ambiguous. This CDR3 has 15 residues. Trimming left V 3 bases short and J 4 bases short, with 13 bases between. From germline, CDR1 is SGHTA and CDR2 FQGNSA. CDR3 DNA: TGTGCCAGCAGCTTTAACACGGGCCTCGGAAACACCATATATTTT. It encodes CASSFNTGLGNTIYF. Full variable domain (rest looked up from reference TRBV7-2 and TRBJ1-3): GAGVSQSPSNKVTEKGKDVELRCDPISGHTALYWYRQSLGQGLEFLIYFQGNSAPDKSGLPSDRFSAERTGGSVSTLTIQRTQQEDSAVYLCASSFNTGLGNTIYFGEGSWLTVV.

This chain joins TRBV4-2 and TRBJ2-3; 13 nucleotides line up with TRBD2. V was pared by 6 bases and J by 6 bases, with 9 bases of the junction left unmatched. The CDR3 is 16 amino acids. CDR1 LGHNA and CDR2 YNFKEQ come from the germline V gene. CDR3 sequence (DNA): TGTGCCAGCAGGGCTACTAGCGGGGGGGCCTCGGATACGCAGTATTTT. It yields the protein CASRATSGGASDTQYF.